This passage covers 22 T cell receptor beta chains from one sample sequenced in a study of T cell changes during pregnancy in multiple sclerosis (dated by TCRdb to about 2019). Library generation was performed with the immunoSEQ multiplex PCR assay. TCRdb took over this immuneACCESS table, retaining in-frame rearrangements with V and J assigned. Such tables are incomplete; in checked studies, under half of the missing clones stem from an unresolved V gene, and the remainder is unexplained. The table for this sample lists about 87,000 clones; 80% to 95% of them were counted only once. Around 1.4% of the sample rests with the top ten. Sequencing was performed on peripheral blood, taken in the third trimester of pregnancy. The source of these receptors is a female donor in good health, enrolled as a control in a pregnancy study.

V and J are TRBV7-9 and TRBJ2-5, with D possibly TRBD2 on 6 matching bases. Trimming cost V 5 bases and J 2 bases, with 18 bases left between them. CDR3 length: 16 residues. In germline, CDR1 is SEHNR, CDR2 FQNEAQ (reference sequence). In DNA, the CDR3 is TGTGCCAGCAGCCCTCGGGGGACGGCAGTTCAAGAGACCCAGTACTTC. Encoded protein: CASSPRGTAVQETQYF.

This chain links TRBV25-1 with TRBJ2-1; tentatively, D is TRBD2 (6 bases). Trimming cost V 7 bases and J 4 bases, with 17 bases left between them. This CDR3 is 15 amino acids long. Germline V CDR1 and CDR2: MGHDK, SYGVNS. The CDR3 loop is CASKDSVREYNEQFF. DNA for the CDR3: TGTGCCAGCAAAGACAGTGTCCGGGAGTACAATGAGCAGTTCTTC.

The chain recombines TRBV19 with TRBJ1-3; no firm D call. There are 15 residues in the CDR3. V dropped 2 bases and J dropped 4 bases, with 12 bases sitting between them. Germline V gene lookup returns CDR1 LNHDA and CDR2 SQIVND (reference sequence). The CDR3 bases are TGTGCCAGTAGTATATGGCAGCGGGGAGGAAACACCATATATTTT. Translated: CASSIWQRGGNTIYF.

The DNA for the CDR3 is TGTGCCAGCAGCCTTATGGGGCAGGGAACAGATACGCAGTATTTT. It is translated as CASSLMGQGTDTQYF. The J gene is TRBJ2-3, the V gene TRBV6-4; maybe TRBD1 (5 bases). This CDR3 has 15 residues. Germline lookup yields CDR1 MRHNA and CDR2 SNTAGT. Trimming shortened V by 6 bases and J by 3 bases, and 16 bases separated the two germline ends.

The chain uses TRBV28 and TRBJ2-3; 8 positions match TRBD2. V dropped 3 bases and J dropped 6; count of bases not matched to a gene: 14. The CDR3 runs 17 residues. Germline V gene data show CDR1 as MDHEN and CDR2 as SYDVKM. CDR3 amino acids: CASSFGALERGTDTQYF. The CDR3 bases are TGTGCCAGCAGTTTCGGGGCGCTGGAGCGGGGGACGGATACGCAGTATTTT.

V and J are TRBV5-1 and TRBJ1-1; TRBD1 aligns across 8 bases. The CDR3 has 14 amino acids. The junction had 6 bases not matched to a gene; V was cut back by 4 bases and J by 4 bases. Germline V gene data show CDR1 as SGHRS and CDR2 as YFSETQ. The CDR3 coding sequence is TGCGCCAGCAGCCGGCAGGGGGCCAGCACTGAAGCTTTCTTT. Its translation is CASSRQGASTEAFF.

This clone was seen once. The chain employs TRBV11-2 and TRBJ2-7, with D perhaps TRBD1 (6 bases). The V end was cut by 5 bases, the J end by 4 bases, with 24 bases between. Germline values: CDR1 SGHAT, CDR2 FQNNGV. CDR3 size: 17 residues. The DNA for the CDR3 is TGTGCCAGCAGCCCAGGGGCAGACGGGGTGAATGCGTACGAGCAGTACTTC. As protein: CASSPGADGVNAYEQYF.

The gene calls are TRBV28 and TRBJ2-7, with 7 bases fitting TRBD1. CDR1 is MDHEN, CDR2 SYDVKM, per germline. The V gene end was trimmed by 2 bases and the J gene end by 0 bases; junction bases not matched to a gene: 10. The CDR3 loop spans 17 amino acids. CDR3 DNA: TGTGCCAGCAGTTTAGTCGAGACAGGGACCATCTCCTACGAGCAGTACTTC. Translation gives CASSLVETGTISYEQYF.

This chain links TRBV5-1 with TRBJ2-7, with 9 positions matching TRBD2. CDR1 and CDR2 from the germline V gene are SGHRS and YFSETQ. The CDR3 covers 16 residues. Trimming at V came to 0 bases and at J to 5 bases, leaving 9 bases not matched to a gene. CDR3 region: CASSLGLADVGDEQYF. CDR3 DNA sequence: TGCGCCAGCAGCTTGGGACTAGCGGACGTTGGCGACGAGCAGTACTTC. Filled out from reference TRBV5-1 and TRBJ2-7, the complete variable domain reads KAGVTQTPRYLIKTRGQQVTLSCSPISGHRSVSWYQQTPGQGLQFLFEYFSETQRNKGNFPGRFSGRQFSNSRSEMNVSTLELGDSALYLCASSLGLADVGDEQYFGPGTRLTVT.

This clone appeared once. The V gene is TRBV2, the J gene TRBJ1-3, with D perhaps matching TRBD1 (6 bases). Looked up from germline, CDR1 is SNHLY and CDR2 is FYNNEI. Trimming took 6 bases from V and 2 from J, leaving 11 bases between them. The CDR3 contains 14 residues. DNA of the CDR3: TGTGCCAGCAGAGCTGGGACAACTGGAAACACCATATATTTT. Translating it yields CASRAGTTGNTIYF. The entire variable domain, with the rest obtained from reference TRBV2 and TRBJ1-3, is as follows: EPEVTQTPSHQVTQMGQEVILRCVPISNHLYFYWYRQILGQKVEFLVSFYNNEISEKSEIFDDQFSVERPDGSNFTLKIRSTKLEDSAMYFCASRAGTTGNTIYFGEGSWLTVV.

The V call is TRBV14, the J call TRBJ1-2; TRBD1 matches at 7 bases. V trimming: 0 bases; J trimming: 4 bases; junction bases outside the gene matches: 8. The germline V gene encodes CDR1 SGHDN and CDR2 FVKESK. There are 16 residues in the CDR3. CDR3 coding DNA: TGTGCCAGCAGCCAAGAGGTTTGGGGACAGAGCTATGGCTACACCTTC. Protein sequence: CASSQEVWGQSYGYTF.

The chain combines TRBV21-1 with TRBJ2-6; TRBD1 reflects the table's D call only, with no check against the DNA. TRBV21-1 is a pseudogene. The CDR3 covers 20 residues. CDR3 residues: CASSKAVDSLADSGANVLTF. In DNA, the CDR3 is TGTGCCAGCAGCAAAGCAGTGGACAGTTTGGCTGACTCTGGGGCCAACGTCCTGACTTTC.

The gene calls are TRBV27 and TRBJ1-5; 7 nucleotides line up with TRBD1. There are 16 residues in the CDR3. The J segment lost 4 bases and the V segment lost 6 bases, leaving 12 bases of the junction unmatched. The V gene's germline CDR1 is MNHEY and CDR2 SMNVEV (reference sequence). The CDR3 sequence is CASRVNSGQSNQPQHF. The CDR3 coding sequence is TGTGCCAGCAGGGTGAATTCGGGACAGTCAAATCAGCCCCAGCATTTT.

CDR3 coding DNA: TGTGCCAGCAGCCGCACCGGGACAGGGGGCGGCGAGACCCAGTACTTC. Protein sequence: CASSRTGTGGGETQYF. The gene calls are TRBV9 and TRBJ2-5; TRBD1 matches at 12 bases. The CDR3 extends over 16 amino acids. V was pared by 4 bases and J by 5 bases, with 9 bases of the junction left unmatched. Germline loops: CDR1 SGDLS, CDR2 YYNGEE.

This rearrangement joins TRBV5-1 to TRBJ1-5, with D maybe TRBD1 (5 bases). V gave up 2 bases and J gave up 7 bases, with 13 bases separating them. CDR1 SGHRS and CDR2 YFSETQ come from the germline V gene. The CDR3 consists of 14 residues. CDR3 coding DNA: TGCGCCAGCAGCTTATTCTGGGGCGGCCAGCCCCAGCATTTT. Residues: CASSLFWGGQPQHF.

V and J are TRBV5-1 and TRBJ2-5, with TRBD2 matching 9 bases. J lost 4 bases, V lost 4 bases, and 14 bases had no gene match. CDR1 is SGHRS, CDR2 YFSETQ, per germline. CDR3 length equals 17 residues. CDR3: CASSLDFSGSLGETQYF. The DNA of the CDR3 is TGCGCCAGCAGCCTTGACTTTAGCGGGAGCTTAGGAGAGACCCAGTACTTC.

The genes are TRBV4-1 and TRBJ1-1; 7 positions match TRBD1. The CDR3 is 15 amino acids. In germline, CDR1 is MGHRA, CDR2 YSYEKL. Losses at the gene ends were 0 bases for V and 4 bases for J; bases not matched to a gene: 5. CDR3 amino acids: CASSQETGVRTEAFF. As DNA, the CDR3 is TGCGCCAGCAGCCAAGAAACAGGGGTTCGCACTGAAGCTTTCTTT.

The rearrangement links TRBV2 to TRBJ1-1; the D gene is possibly TRBD1 (6 bases). CDR3 length equals 13 residues. V lost 7 bases and J 0 bases, leaving 9 bases between the germline ends. Germline-derived CDR1 and CDR2 are SNHLY and FYNNEI. CDR3: CASKGDLNTEAFF. The CDR3 region has the DNA TGTGCCAGCAAGGGGGACCTGAACACTGAAGCTTTCTTT.

The V call is TRBV5-1, the J call TRBJ1-4, with D hard to call. The ends were cut back, 4 bases at V and 0 bases at J, with 10 bases in the middle. The CDR3 loop spans 15 amino acids. CDR1 and CDR2 from the germline V gene are SGHRS and YFSETQ. The CDR3 DNA is TGCGCCAGCAGCCCCCAGGATGCAACTAATGAAAAACTGTTTTTT. Translation gives CASSPQDATNEKLFF.

The chain recombines TRBV21-1 with TRBJ2-3; TRBD2 is the table's D call, not checked against the DNA. TRBV21-1 is designated a pseudogene. The CDR3 is 18 amino acids. This CDR3 is CASSPPCLLVRDTDTQYF. The CDR3 region has the DNA TGTGCCAGCAGCCCCCCCTGCCTACTAGTACGGGACACAGATACGCAGTATTTT.

The chain combines TRBV7-2 with TRBJ1-3, with D possibly being TRBD1 (6 bases). There are 15 residues in the CDR3. CDR1 is SGHTA, CDR2 FQGNSA, per germline. Deletions cut 4 bases from V and 0 bases from J, with 10 bases between. DNA for the CDR3: TGTGCCAGCAGCTCCAAACAGGGCTCTGGAAACACCATATATTTT. Encoded protein: CASSSKQGSGNTIYF. The variable domain in full, with the rest retrieved from reference TRBV7-2 and TRBJ1-3, is GAGVSQSPSNKVTEKGKDVELRCDPISGHTALYWYRQSLGQGLEFLIYFQGNSAPDKSGLPSDRFSAERTGGSVSTLTIQRTQQEDSAVYLCASSSKQGSGNTIYFGEGSWLTVV.

The chain joins TRBV2 to TRBJ2-1, with 16 bases that match TRBD2. Trimming at V came to 5 bases and at J to 7 bases, leaving 8 bases not matched to a gene. Germline V gene lookup returns CDR1 SNHLY and CDR2 FYNNEI. This CDR3 region has 17 residues. CDR3 amino acids: CASSPRGTSGRANEQFF. The DNA of the CDR3 is TGTGCCAGCAGTCCTAGAGGGACTAGCGGGAGGGCGAATGAGCAGTTCTTC.